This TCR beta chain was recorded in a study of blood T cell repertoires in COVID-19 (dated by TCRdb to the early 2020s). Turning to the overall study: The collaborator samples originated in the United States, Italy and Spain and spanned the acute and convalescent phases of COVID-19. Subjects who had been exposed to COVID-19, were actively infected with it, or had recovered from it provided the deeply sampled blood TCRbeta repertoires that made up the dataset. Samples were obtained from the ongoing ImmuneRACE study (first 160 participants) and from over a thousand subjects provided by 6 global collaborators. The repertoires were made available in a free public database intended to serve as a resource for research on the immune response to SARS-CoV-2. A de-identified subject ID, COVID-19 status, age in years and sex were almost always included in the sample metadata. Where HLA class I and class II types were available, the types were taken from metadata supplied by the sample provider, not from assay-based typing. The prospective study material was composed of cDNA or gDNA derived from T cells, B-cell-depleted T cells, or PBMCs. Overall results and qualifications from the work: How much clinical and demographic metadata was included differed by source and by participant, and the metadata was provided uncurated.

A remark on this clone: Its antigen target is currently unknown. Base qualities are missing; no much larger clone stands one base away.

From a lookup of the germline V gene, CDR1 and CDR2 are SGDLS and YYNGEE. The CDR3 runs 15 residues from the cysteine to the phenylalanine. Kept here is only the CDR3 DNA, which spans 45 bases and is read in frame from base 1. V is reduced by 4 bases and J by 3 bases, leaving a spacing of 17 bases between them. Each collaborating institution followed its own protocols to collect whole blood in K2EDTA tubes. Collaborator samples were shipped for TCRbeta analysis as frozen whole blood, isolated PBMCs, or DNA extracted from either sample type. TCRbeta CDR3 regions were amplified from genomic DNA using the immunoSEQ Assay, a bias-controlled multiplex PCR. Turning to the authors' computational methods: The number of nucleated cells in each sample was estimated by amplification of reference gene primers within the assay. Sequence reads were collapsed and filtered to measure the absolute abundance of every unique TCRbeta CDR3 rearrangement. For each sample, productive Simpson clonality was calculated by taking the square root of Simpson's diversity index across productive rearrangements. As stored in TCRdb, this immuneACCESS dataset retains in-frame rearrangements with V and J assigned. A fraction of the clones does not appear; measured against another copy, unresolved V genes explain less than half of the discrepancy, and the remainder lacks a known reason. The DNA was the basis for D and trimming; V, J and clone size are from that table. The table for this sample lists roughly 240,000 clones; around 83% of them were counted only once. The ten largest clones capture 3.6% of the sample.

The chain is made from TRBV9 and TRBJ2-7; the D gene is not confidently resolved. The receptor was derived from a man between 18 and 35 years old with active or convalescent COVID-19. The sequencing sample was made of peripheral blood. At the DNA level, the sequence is TGTGCCAGCAGCCTGGGCCCTACCCGGAACTACGAGCAGTACTTC. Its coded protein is CASSLGPTRNYEQYF.